Below are 28 T cell receptor beta chains sequenced from a single sample in a study of shared clonotypes between healthy human individuals. Measured with immunoSEQ multiplex PCR; TCRdb has only the in-frame clones, and not every one. Of hundreds of thousands of clones detected, roughly 77% appear once; the ten largest clones hold 13%. The sequencing sample was made of PBMCs. These receptors were collected from a woman in her thirties or forties in good health. Some clones in this sample may be carry-over from other donors' samples.

The CDR3 DNA reads TGTGCCAGCAGCCCCCTTTCGACTACCAACACAGATACGCAGTATTTT. Protein product: CASSPLSTTNTDTQYF. The rearrangement links TRBV7-9 to TRBJ2-3; D is possibly TRBD2 (5 bases). Trimming removed 5 bases from V and 2 bases from J, with 17 bases in between. This CDR3 is built from 16 residues. Per the germline V gene, CDR1 is SEHNR and CDR2 is FQNEAQ (reference sequence). Filled out from reference TRBV7-9 and TRBJ2-3, the complete variable domain reads DTGVSQNPRHKITKRGQNVTFRCDPISEHNRLYWYRQTLGQGPEFLTYFQNEAQLEKSRLLSDRFSAERPKGSFSTLEIQRTEQGDSAMYLCASSPLSTTNTDTQYFGPGTRLTVL.

This sequence joins TRBV19 and TRBJ2-3, with 7 bases lining up with TRBD2. After removal of 4 bases from V and 2 bases from J, the junction contained 6 bases not matched to a gene. CDR1 is LNHDA and CDR2 is SQIVND in the germline V gene (reference sequence). CDR3 length equals 15 residues. This CDR3 reads CASSTSSGSTDTQYF. CDR3 DNA sequence: TGTGCCAGTAGTACCTCTAGCGGATCCACAGATACGCAGTATTTT.

This clone has a count of ten or more. In the same sample, other DNA sequences code for this CDR3. The chain links TRBV7-2 to TRBJ2-2; D call uncertain. CDR1 SGHTA and CDR2 FQGNSA come from the germline V gene. With 4 bases removed from V and 6 bases from J, the gap between germline ends came to 9 bases. This CDR3 is built from 13 residues. The CDR3 spells CASSSDFAGELFF. The CDR3 coding sequence is TGTGCCAGCAGCTCAGATTTTGCCGGGGAGCTGTTTTTT.

This chain connects TRBV5-1 to TRBJ2-3, with a possible D match to TRBD2 (5 bases). V was cut by 3 bases and J by 12 bases, with 11 bases left in between. The germline CDR1 and CDR2 sequences are SGHRS and YFSETQ. The CDR3 runs to 11 residues. This CDR3 reads CASSSERNQYF. CDR3 nucleotide sequence: TGCGCCAGCAGCTCCGAGCGGAATCAGTATTTT.

The chain has TRBV5-5 and TRBJ2-7; 7 bases align to TRBD2. The CDR3 spans 14 residues. Trimming took 1 base from V and 4 from J; bases not matched to a gene: 5. The germline V gene has CDR1 SGHKS and CDR2 YYEKEE (reference sequence). CDR3 sequence reads: CASSLLGLPYEQYF. The CDR3 region has the DNA TGTGCCAGCAGCTTGCTGGGACTACCATACGAGCAGTACTTC.

CDR3 nucleotide sequence: TGTGCCTGGAAGAGACTAGCTGGAGATACGCAGTATTTT. Encoded protein: CAWKRLAGDTQYF. The chain is built from TRBV30 and TRBJ2-3, with 7 positions matching TRBD2. Trimming removed 4 bases from V and 5 bases from J; junction bases left unmatched: 6. Germline assignment: CDR1 GTSNPN and CDR2 SVGIG (reference sequence). The CDR3 has 13 residues.

J is TRBJ2-1 and V is TRBV19, with 7 nucleotides matching TRBD2. V shed 4 bases and J 3 bases; nucleotides not matched to a gene: 0. CDR1 is LNHDA and CDR2 is SQIVND in the germline V gene (reference sequence). There are 13 residues in the CDR3. The CDR3 region has the DNA TGTGCCAGTAGTAGCGGGAGCTACAATGAGCAGTTCTTC. Protein: CASSSGSYNEQFF.

CDR3 residues: CASSPEAVGELFF. CDR3 sequence (DNA): TGTGCCAGCAGCCCGGAGGCCGTCGGGGAGCTGTTTTTT. The V call is TRBV7-9, the J call TRBJ2-2, with TRBD2 as a possible D gene (5 bases). The CDR3 loop spans 13 amino acids. V gave up 5 bases and J gave up 7 bases, with 11 bases separating them. Germline lookup yields CDR1 SEHNR and CDR2 FQNEAQ (reference sequence).

This sequence joins TRBV18 and TRBJ2-3, with 11 bases that match TRBD2. CDR3 length equals 16 residues. V gave up 3 bases and J gave up 2 bases; unmatched junction bases: 4. Germline assignment: CDR1 KGHSH and CDR2 LQKENI. CDR3 protein: CASSPPTSGITDTQYF. CDR3 sequence (DNA): TGTGCCAGCTCACCCCCGACTAGCGGGATCACAGATACGCAGTATTTT.

This chain joins TRBV27 and TRBJ2-7, with TRBD2 matching 8 bases. Trimming took 0 bases from V and 3 from J; bases not matched to a gene: 4. The germline V gene has CDR1 MNHEY and CDR2 SMNVEV (reference sequence). The CDR3 has 15 residues. This CDR3 is CASSLSQGLGYEQYF. The CDR3 nucleotides are TGTGCCAGCAGTTTATCCCAGGGACTAGGCTACGAGCAGTACTTC.

The V call is TRBV2, the J call TRBJ2-1; D ambiguous. Per the germline V gene, CDR1 is SNHLY and CDR2 is FYNNEI. The CDR3 length is 15 residues. V lost 7 bases to trimming and J lost 8 bases, with 21 bases between them. The CDR3 region is CASKVTPQAFDEQFF. The DNA of the CDR3 is TGTGCCAGCAAGGTGACGCCCCAAGCTTTCGATGAGCAGTTCTTC.

The rearrangement links TRBV6-6 to TRBJ2-1; no clear D. The V gene's germline CDR1 is MNHNY and CDR2 SVGAGI (reference sequence). The germline V and J ends were trimmed by 3 bases and 8 bases, with 11 bases remaining between them. The CDR3 runs to 13 residues. CDR3 in amino acids: CASSYRVIDEQFF. CDR3 nucleotides: TGTGCCAGCAGTTATCGGGTCATTGATGAGCAGTTCTTC.

As to this clone: In the same sample, other DNA sequences code for this CDR3. This chain links TRBV18 with TRBJ1-4, with D hard to call. The CDR3 spans 13 residues. Looked up from germline, CDR1 is KGHSH and CDR2 is LQKENI. Deletions cut 2 bases from V and 7 bases from J, with 8 bases between. The CDR3 region is CASSPGVGEKLFF. The CDR3 bases are TGTGCCAGCTCACCAGGGGTCGGTGAAAAACTGTTTTTT. The full variable domain, with the rest looked up from reference TRBV18 and TRBJ1-4, is NAGVMQNPRHLVRRRGQEARLRCSPMKGHSHVYWYRQLPEEGLKFMVYLQKENIIDESGMPKERFSAEFPKEGPSILRIQQVVRGDSAAYFCASSPGVGEKLFFGSGTQLSVL.

Written as DNA, the CDR3 is TGTGCCATCAGTGAAAGACTAGCGGGAGGGCCCTCCTACAATGAGCAGTTCTTC. Protein sequence: CAISERLAGGPSYNEQFF. This rearrangement joins TRBV10-3 to TRBJ2-1; TRBD2 aligns across 14 bases. The germline V gene encodes CDR1 ENHRY and CDR2 SYGVKD. With V trimmed by 3 bases and J by 0 bases, 4 bases remained unmatched. The CDR3 covers 18 residues.

J is TRBJ2-3 and V is TRBV6-5, with TRBD2 identical over 8 bases. Per the germline V gene, CDR1 is MNHEY and CDR2 is SVGAGI. After removal of 2 bases from V and 4 bases from J, the junction contained 8 bases not matched to a gene. CDR3 length: 16 residues. As DNA, the CDR3 is TGTGCCAGCAGTTACGAGGCGGGAGGAGGGTCAGATACGCAGTATTTT. Translating gives CASSYEAGGGSDTQYF.

This clone appeared once. The chain combines TRBV6-4 with TRBJ2-3; 10 bases map to TRBD2. This CDR3 is built from 14 residues. The V segment lost 4 bases and the J segment 4 bases; nucleotides outside the gene matches: 2. CDR1 is MRHNA, CDR2 SNTAGT, per germline. The CDR3 spells CASSALAGADTQYF. Written as DNA, the CDR3 is TGTGCCAGCAGTGCGCTAGCGGGAGCAGATACGCAGTATTTT.

The genes are TRBV6-5 and TRBJ2-7, with a possible D match to TRBD1 (6 bases). The CDR3 is made up of 13 amino acids. CDR1 is MNHEY, CDR2 SVGAGI, per germline. Between the trimmed V and J ends, which lost 6 bases and 2 bases, there was a span of 11 bases. The CDR3 DNA reads as TGTGCCAGCAGCCGGGACACTACCTACGAGCAGTACTTC. It specifies CASSRDTTYEQYF.

V usage is TRBV6-5 and J usage is TRBJ2-7; D could derive from TRBD1 or TRBD2 (5 bases each). The germline V and J ends were trimmed by 4 bases and 9 bases, with 13 bases remaining between them. Germline assignment: CDR1 MNHEY and CDR2 SVGAGI. CDR3 length equals 12 residues. The CDR3 DNA reads TGTGCCAGCAGTTCACGGGACCTCGGGCAGTACTTC. Translation gives CASSSRDLGQYF.

V is TRBV19 and J is TRBJ1-1, with 7 positions matching TRBD1. With V trimmed by 6 bases and J by 4 bases, 8 bases remained unmatched. The CDR3 totals 14 residues. CDR1 LNHDA and CDR2 SQIVND come from the germline V gene (reference sequence). The CDR3 sequence: CASSQTPGGTEAFF. The CDR3 DNA reads TGTGCCAGTAGCCAAACCCCAGGGGGCACTGAAGCTTTCTTT.

This clone occurred a few times. The V and J genes are TRBV18 and TRBJ2-2; tentatively, D is TRBD1 or TRBD2 (5 bases each). Germline V lookup: CDR1 KGHSH, CDR2 LQKENI. The CDR3 has 15 residues. V gave up 3 bases and J gave up 4 bases, with 12 bases separating them. DNA of the CDR3: TGTGCCAGCTCACCCCGGGACGACGCCACCGGGGAGCTGTTTTTT. Translated: CASSPRDDATGELFF.

This chain links TRBV30 with TRBJ1-1; D gene unclear. CDR3 size: 14 residues. The ends were cut back, 2 bases at V and 0 bases at J, with 10 bases in the middle. Germline V gene data show CDR1 as GTSNPN and CDR2 as SVGIG (reference sequence). CDR3 bases: TGTGCCTGGAGTTCCGGACCGCTGAACACTGAAGCTTTCTTT. Its translation: CAWSSGPLNTEAFF.

The V call is TRBV11-2, the J call TRBJ1-5; D gene ambiguous. Trimming pared 1 base from V and 3 bases from J, leaving 4 bases between. Germline V gene data show CDR1 as SGHAT and CDR2 as FQNNGV. There are 13 residues in the CDR3. The CDR3 is CASSLANNQPQHF. DNA of the CDR3: TGTGCCAGCAGCTTAGCGAACAATCAGCCCCAGCATTTT.

The rearrangement uses TRBV30 and TRBJ1-1; no reliable D call. V was shortened by 4 bases and J by 1 base, with 7 bases between the two germline ends. Germline CDR1 GTSNPN, CDR2 SVGIG (reference sequence). This CDR3 contains 12 residues. The CDR3 is CAWKRANTEAFF. CDR3 coding DNA: TGTGCCTGGAAAAGGGCGAACACTGAAGCTTTCTTT. The complete variable domain, with remaining parts taken from reference TRBV30 and TRBJ1-1, reads SQTIHQWPATLVQPVGSPLSLECTVEGTSNPNLYWYRQAAGRGLQLLFYSVGIGQISSEVPQNLSASRPQDRQFILSSKKLLLSDSGFYLCAWKRANTEAFFGQGTRLTVV.

Concerning this clone: The junction differs from germline at one of its ends, possibly a read error. Other DNA sequences within the sample encode an identical CDR3. This chain uses TRBV9 with TRBJ1-6, with 9 bases aligning to TRBD1. The CDR3 extends over 15 amino acids. Germline V gene data show CDR1 as SGDLS and CDR2 as YYNGEE. The DNA of the CDR3 is TGTGCCAGCAGCGGAACAGGGGGCAAGGATTCACCCCTCCACTTC. As protein: CASSGTGGKDSPLHF. Full variable domain (rest looked up from reference TRBV9 and TRBJ1-6): DSGVTQTPKHLITATGQRVTLRCSPRSGDLSVYWYQQSLDQGLQFLIQYYNGEERAKGNILERFSAQQFPDLHSELNLSSLELGDSALYFCASSGTGGKDSPLHFGNGTRLTVT.

V is TRBV19 and J is TRBJ2-5, with 8 positions matching TRBD1. Trimming at V came to 5 bases and at J to 2 bases, leaving 7 bases not matched to a gene. Germline V lookup: CDR1 LNHDA, CDR2 SQIVND (reference sequence). This CDR3 has 15 amino acids. The DNA for the CDR3 is TGTGCCAGTAGTCGCTGGGACAGGACACAAGAGACCCAGTACTTC. Its protein product is CASSRWDRTQETQYF.

This clone showed up just once. The chain employs TRBV28 and TRBJ1-2, with D hard to call. Looked up from germline, CDR1 is MDHEN and CDR2 is SYDVKM. This CDR3 region has 11 residues. Deletions cut 1 base from V and 7 bases from J, with 4 bases between. The CDR3 protein is CASSLYAGYTF. CDR3 DNA sequence: TGTGCCAGCAGTTTATACGCTGGCTACACCTTC.

Concerning this clone itself: A single base is all that separates this from a far larger clone, so a read error is likely. The CDR3 region is CASSGGNQPQHF. CDR3 nucleotide sequence: TGTGCCAGCAGTGGAGGGAATCAGCCCCAGCATTTT. The V gene is TRBV6-1, the J gene TRBJ1-5; D is undetermined. Germline V gene data show CDR1 as MNHNS and CDR2 as SASEGT. Trimming removed 4 bases at V and 4 bases at J, with 5 bases between. CDR3 length: 12 amino acids.

Concerning this clone: With a much larger clone just one base away, this may be a read error. Other DNA sequences in this specimen translate into the identical CDR3. The chain has TRBV19 and TRBJ2-7; tentative D call: TRBD1 (6 bases). Germline CDR1 and CDR2: LNHDA and SQIVND (reference sequence). The CDR3 runs to 13 residues. CDR3 loop: CASSITGTYEQYF. CDR3 coding DNA: TGCGCCAGTAGTATAACAGGGACCTACGAGCAGTACTTC.